A selection of T cell receptor beta chains follows, all from one sample in a study of human T cells and chemical hapten exposure. TCRdb reanalysed the RACE reads using MiXCR and keeps one entry per CDR3 protein. The sample holds more than 95,000 distinct CDR3 sequences, 25% to 35% seen once. Sequences were derived from whole blood, sampled in connection with sensitization to the hapten diphenylcyclopropenone (DPC). Receptors were obtained from a man in his forties or fifties with alopecia areata. Some clones in this sample may be carry-over from other donors' samples. CDR3s include the opening cysteine and the closing phenylalanine or tryptophan. A D gene is named only where the DNA matches it firmly.

cdr3_aa v_call d_call j_call
CASSSAVGYTDTQYF TRBV27 - TRBJ2-3
CASSPLDTTSGANVLTF TRBV18 - TRBJ2-6
CASSLDLPDTQYF TRBV7-2 - TRBJ2-3
CSARASGRTTDTQYF TRBV20-1 TRBD2 TRBJ2-3
CASSSSGTGGPYEQYF TRBV6-5 TRBD1 TRBJ2-7
CASSLQGWTGELFF TRBV12-3/TRBV12-4 - TRBJ2-2
CASSFAGGNTEAFF TRBV12-3/TRBV12-4 - TRBJ1-1
CASSWRTSGSSVEQFF TRBV7-9 TRBD2 TRBJ2-1
CASTLTANSNQPQHF TRBV2 - TRBJ1-5
CASSEYKAGPTDTQYF TRBV25-1 - TRBJ2-3
CASSFLAGGNSYEQYF TRBV7-8 TRBD2 TRBJ2-7
CASSTLSGVSTDTQYF TRBV12-3/TRBV12-4 TRBD2 TRBJ2-3
CASSQDRGEYTGANVLTF TRBV4-1 - TRBJ2-6
CASPDRDSSSYEQYF TRBV28 - TRBJ2-7
CASSQDPNTGELFF TRBV14 - TRBJ2-2
CASSRQGAKDEQYF TRBV27 TRBD1 TRBJ2-7
CASSPPNSPLHF TRBV18 - TRBJ1-6
CASSSEGTGVKNEQFF TRBV5-1 - TRBJ2-1
CASSLLAGSTEAFF TRBV5-1 - TRBJ1-1
CASSPQNRVKKLFF TRBV27 - TRBJ1-4
CASGTGGLAGVTDTQYF TRBV12-3/TRBV12-4 TRBD2 TRBJ2-3
CASSLLNEQFF TRBV2 - TRBJ2-1
CAISENRGSYEQYF TRBV10-3 - TRBJ2-7
CASGRRKGAFSTDTQYF TRBV7-9 TRBD1 TRBJ2-3
CASSGLFMGNEQFF TRBV12-3/TRBV12-4 - TRBJ2-1
CASSYSNRGESPLHF TRBV6-5 TRBD1 TRBJ1-6
CASSGNLGLAGGHNEQFF TRBV6-1 TRBD2 TRBJ2-1
CASSYSGQRSEQYF TRBV6-5 - TRBJ2-7
CASSQLVRGNSYEQYF TRBV4-2 - TRBJ2-7
CASSRGTGQPSPLHF TRBV5-1 TRBD1 TRBJ1-6
CASSRQQGSGTDTQYF TRBV11-2 - TRBJ2-3
CASSLALSPGALYEKLFF TRBV7-2 - TRBJ1-4
CASSASGRANTQYF TRBV12-3/TRBV12-4 TRBD2 TRBJ2-3
CSVDSAAGTGGYTF TRBV29-1 - TRBJ1-2
CASSPQIQETQYF TRBV12-3/TRBV12-4 - TRBJ2-5
CASSLGLAGGSNTQYF TRBV7-2 TRBD2 TRBJ2-3
CASSTGTRGSEQFF TRBV6-2/TRBV6-3 - TRBJ2-1
CSARDPGLAGAGDTQYF TRBV20-1 TRBD2 TRBJ2-3
CASSSEASTDTQYF TRBV5-1 - TRBJ2-3